This TCR beta chain originates from a study of regulatory T cells in long-lasting Graves disease. Arm-PCR with iRepertoire HTBI primers amplified the CDR3 regions for these TCR beta libraries. TCRdb reprocessed the multiplex PCR reads with MiXCR, giving one entry per CDR3 protein. This repertoire shows over 500,000 distinct CDR3 sequences, about 15% found once; its top ten account for 18%. This clonotype was counted a few times. Germline CDR1 reads LNHDA; CDR2 reads SQIVND (reference sequence). V lost 3 bases to trimming and J lost 4 bases, with 12 bases between them. The CDR3 covers 14 residues. This sample's time point: newly diagnosed GD, antithyroid drugs for less than 3 months. After RNA was extracted from PBMCs, the TCR library was made from it. The EDTA tubes were filled with roughly 10 milliliters of drawn peripheral blood. These data were also reused for a study on T cells in Graves' hyperthyroidism and ophthalmopathy. That source reports: A first-round RT-PCR of the TCR CDR3 used the HTBI primer set. The model forecast ophthalmopathy, anticipating it by a median 6.5 months before onset.

The chain carries TRBV19 and TRBJ2-5; D is unclear. The sequenced sample was peripheral blood mononuclear cells (PBMCs), obtained at new diagnosis, from a patient treated with antithyroid drugs. The origin of this receptor is a woman in her 30s with Graves disease. CDR3 protein: CASSIQGFPETQYF. The CDR3, as DNA: TGTGCCAGTAGTATTCAAGGGTTTCCAGAGACCCAGTACTTC.